The rows below give T cell receptor beta chains drawn from one sample of a study of shared clonotypes between healthy human individuals. The table came from immunoSEQ multiplex PCR; TCRdb's copy has only in-frame clones and leaves some out. The data contain around 1,900,000 clones, approximately 92% of them seen just once; the ten biggest clones take up roughly 1.7%. Sequencing was carried out using naive CD8+ T cells from PBMCs. The receptors shown here come from a man younger than 30 in good health. Some clones in this sample may be carry-over from other donors' samples. Each CDR3 is given with its conserved first and last residue. The D gene is left open where the match is weak. Clone size is not always given. Where it is, it says once, few, many or a class for expanded clones.

>-|TRBD1|TRBV15|TRBJ2-3
TGTGCCACCAGCAGAGATTATGGGGAGGACACAGGGGGCGGCTATACGCAGTATTTT
CATSRDYGEDTGGGYTQYF
>-|-|TRBV9|TRBJ2-5
TGTGCCAGCAGCGTAGGGGTGGGACACTCAGTCCAGTACTTC
CASSVGVGHSVQYF
>few|TRBD2|TRBV4-2|TRBJ2-2
TGTGCCAGCAGCCAAGATGAGGGCGGGAGGGCCAACACCGGGGAGCTGTTTTTT
CASSQDEGGRANTGELFF
>-|-|TRBV29-1|TRBJ1-2
TGCAGCGTTGGGGGGGGCTTTAACTATGGCTACACCTTC
CSVGGGFNYGYTF
>-|-|TRBV2|TRBJ2-3
TGTGCCAGCAGTAATTCAGGGTGGAGACTGGGAGACACGCAGTATTTT
CASSNSGWRLGDTQYF
>-|-|TRBV6-1|TRBJ2-1
TGTGCCAGCAGTGAAGCGGGACCCCTGGACTGGGAGCAGTTCTTC
CASSEAGPLDWEQFF
>once|TRBD1|TRBV7-9|TRBJ2-1
TGTGCCAGCAGCTTAACAGGGGGAAATGAGCAGTTCTTC
CASSLTGGNEQFF
>-|TRBD2|TRBV28|TRBJ2-7
TGTGCCAGTGTCCACGGGACTAGCGGCTCCTACGAGCAGTACTTC
CASVHGTSGSYEQYF
>-|-|TRBV10-2|TRBJ1-1
TGCGCCAGCAGTGAGTCCTTGGGTATTGTAAACGCTGAAGCTTTCTTT
CASSESLGIVNAEAFF
>once|TRBD2|TRBV27|TRBJ2-2
TGTGCCAGCAGTACCCTAGCGGGAGGTCCCTCAGGGGAGCTGTTTTTT
CASSTLAGGPSGELFF
>-|-|TRBV19|TRBJ1-2
TGTGCCAGTAGCTCTAGCCTCGGGACCCATGGCTACACCTTC
CASSSSLGTHGYTF
>-|-|TRBV27|TRBJ2-5
TGTGCCAGCAGTTTATCGGTGGAGGGGGGTACGGCCCAGTACTTC
CASSLSVEGGTAQYF
>-|-|TRBV7-9|TRBJ2-7
TGTGCCAGCAGCTCCATACCGGAACAGAAATACGAGCAGTACTTC
CASSSIPEQKYEQYF
>-|-|TRBV9|TRBJ2-3
TGTGCCAGCAGCGTGAGCCGCCAAAGCGTCACAGATACGCAGTATTTT
CASSVSRQSVTDTQYF
>-|-|TRBV27|TRBJ1-1
TGTGCCAGCAGTGTACTAGGGACGGTGAACACTGAAGCTTTCTTT
CASSVLGTVNTEAFF